A selection of T cell receptor beta chains follows, all from one sample in a study of OX40 agonist ivuxolimab in advanced cancers. This table comes from immunoSEQ multiplex PCR, and its TCRdb copy is limited to in-frame clones, with some not included. This sample yields under 45,000 clones, of which about 72% are seen a single time; around 20% belongs to the top ten. This sample comprised CD4+ or CD8+ T cells sorted from blood, obtained in a trial of the OX40 agonist ivuxolimab. These receptor sequences come from an adult with an advanced solid tumor such as melanoma, head and neck, liver or kidney cancer. The CDR3 runs from the conserved cysteine through the conserved F or W. The D gene is left open where the match is weak. Size is stated for part of the rows, as once, few or many counts, or as a class when the clone is expanded.

TRBV11-1,TRBJ1-1,NA,NA,CASSREMNTEAFF,TGTGCCAGCAGTAGAGAGATGAACACTGAAGCTTTCTTT
TRBV13,TRBJ2-4,TRBD2,few,CASSQRGFAKNIQYF,TGTGCCAGCAGTCAGCGGGGGTTCGCCAAAAACATTCAGTACTTC
TRBV30,TRBJ2-6,TRBD1,NA,CAWYRDRGGSGANVLTF,TGTGCCTGGTATAGGGACAGGGGCGGCTCTGGGGCCAACGTCCTGACTTTC
TRBV25-1,TRBJ1-4,TRBD1,few,CASREGDSPLSEKLFF,TGTGCCAGCAGGGAAGGGGACAGCCCTTTGAGTGAAAAACTGTTTTTT
TRBV29-1,TRBJ2-7,TRBD2,NA,CSGRISGSREQYF,TGCAGCGGACGTATAAGCGGGAGTCGGGAGCAGTACTTC
TRBV4-2,TRBJ2-3,TRBD2,few,CASSQERGGDDTQYF,TGTGCCAGCAGCCAAGAGCGGGGGGGCGACGATACGCAGTATTTT
TRBV28,TRBJ1-6,NA,NA,CASQDSHGLGSYNSPLHF,TGTGCCAGCCAGGATTCCCATGGCCTGGGCTCCTATAATTCACCCCTCCACTTT
TRBV6-5,TRBJ2-5,NA,few,CASSNPNGRETQYF,TGTGCCAGCAGTAACCCGAATGGGAGAGAGACCCAGTACTTC
TRBV18,TRBJ2-5,NA,NA,CASSPAQETQYF,TGTGCCAGCTCACCAGCACAAGAGACCCAGTACTTC
TRBV5-8,TRBJ1-1,NA,once,CASSLLGNTEAFF,TGTGCCAGCAGCTTGCTCGGGAACACTGAAGCTTTCTTT
TRBV9,TRBJ1-1,NA,few,CASSVDGDMAEAFF,TGTGCCAGCAGCGTAGATGGAGACATGGCTGAAGCTTTCTTT
TRBV7-9,TRBJ2-1,TRBD2,NA,CASIPALAGTYNEQFF,TGTGCCAGCATCCCCGCACTAGCGGGGACCTACAATGAGCAGTTCTTC
TRBV5-6,TRBJ1-2,NA,NA,CASSLMVSPSGYTF,TGTGCCAGCAGCCTTATGGTGTCGCCTTCTGGCTACACCTTC
TRBV14,TRBJ1-6,NA,NA,CASSQEAFSWALHF,TGTGCCAGCAGCCAAGAGGCCTTCTCGTGGGCCCTCCACTTT
TRBV7-9,TRBJ2-3,TRBD2,NA,CASSLGLAGDTQYF,TGTGCCAGCAGCTTGGGACTAGCGGGAGATACGCAGTATTTT
TRBV6-5,TRBJ1-6,NA,NA,CASSYSGGYSPLHF,TGTGCCAGCAGTTACTCGGGAGGGTATTCACCCCTCCACTTT
TRBV29-1,TRBJ1-2,NA,NA,CSVETGNDYGYTF,TGCAGCGTTGAGACGGGGAACGACTATGGCTACACCTTC
TRBV7-2,TRBJ1-5,NA,few,CASRPGGNSNQPQHF,TGTGCCAGCAGACCGGGAGGAAATAGCAATCAGCCCCAGCATTTT
TRBV5-4,TRBJ2-1,TRBD2,once,CASSYPGRNEQFF,TGTGCCAGCAGTTACCCCGGGAGGAATGAGCAGTTCTTC
TRBV27,TRBJ1-1,NA,NA,CASRGGGMRTEAFF,TGTGCCAGCAGGGGCGGGGGAATGAGGACTGAAGCTTTCTTT
TRBV18,TRBJ2-1,TRBD2,NA,CASSLGTSRFNEQFF,TGTGCCAGCTCACTCGGGACTAGCAGATTCAATGAGCAGTTCTTC
TRBV5-1,TRBJ2-7,TRBD1,NA,CASSLAGTGSTGDYEQYF,TGCGCCAGCAGCTTGGCGGGGACAGGGTCAACCGGGGACTACGAGCAGTACTTC
TRBV11-1,TRBJ2-7,TRBD1,NA,CASSNTGASSYEQYF,TGTGCCAGCAGCAACACAGGGGCCAGCTCCTACGAGCAGTACTTC
TRBV7-6,TRBJ2-7,NA,NA,CASSLVGETLVHEQYF,TGTGCCAGCAGCTTAGTAGGGGAAACCCTCGTCCACGAGCAGTACTTC
TRBV18,TRBJ1-1,NA,NA,CASSSPPGEAFF,TGTGCCAGCTCATCCCCCCCGGGAGAAGCTTTCTTT
TRBV28,TRBJ1-1,TRBD1,NA,CASSSGTGSGYTEAFF,TGTGCCAGCAGTTCCGGGACAGGGTCGGGGTACACTGAAGCTTTCTTT
TRBV4-1,TRBJ1-2,NA,NA,CASSQELPGTYGYTF,TGCGCCAGCAGCCAAGAGTTGCCGGGGACTTATGGCTACACCTTC